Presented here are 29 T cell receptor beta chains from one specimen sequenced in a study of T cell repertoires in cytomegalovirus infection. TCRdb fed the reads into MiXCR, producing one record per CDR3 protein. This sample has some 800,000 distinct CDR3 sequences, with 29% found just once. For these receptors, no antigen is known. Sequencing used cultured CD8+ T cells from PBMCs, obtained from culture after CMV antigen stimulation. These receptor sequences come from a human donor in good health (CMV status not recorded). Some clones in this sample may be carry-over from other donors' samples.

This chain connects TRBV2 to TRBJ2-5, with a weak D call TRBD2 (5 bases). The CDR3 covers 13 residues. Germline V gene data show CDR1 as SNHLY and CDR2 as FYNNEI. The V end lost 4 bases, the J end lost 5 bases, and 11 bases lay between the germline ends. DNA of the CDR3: TGTGCCAGCAGTGCACGGGGTTTGGAGACCCAGTACTTC. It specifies CASSARGLETQYF.

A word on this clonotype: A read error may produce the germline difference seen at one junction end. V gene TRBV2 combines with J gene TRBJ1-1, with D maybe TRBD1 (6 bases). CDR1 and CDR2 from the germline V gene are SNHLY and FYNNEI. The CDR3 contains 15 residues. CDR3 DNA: TGTGTCAGCAGTGAACTTTTAAGGGGGTTCACTGAAGCTTTCTTT. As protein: CVSSELLRGFTEAFF.

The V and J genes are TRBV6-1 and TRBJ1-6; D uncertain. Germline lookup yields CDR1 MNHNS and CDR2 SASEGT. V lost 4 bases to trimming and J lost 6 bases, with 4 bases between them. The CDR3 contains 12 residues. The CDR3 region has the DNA TGTGCCAGCAGTGGCCGTAATTCACCCCTCCACTTT. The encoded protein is CASSGRNSPLHF.

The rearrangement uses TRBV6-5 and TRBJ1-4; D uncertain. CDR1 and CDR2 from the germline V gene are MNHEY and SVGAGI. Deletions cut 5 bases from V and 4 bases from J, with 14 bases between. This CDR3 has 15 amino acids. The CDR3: CASSISARFNEKLFF. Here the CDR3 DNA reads TGTGCCAGCAGTATATCCGCGCGGTTTAATGAAAAACTGTTTTTT.

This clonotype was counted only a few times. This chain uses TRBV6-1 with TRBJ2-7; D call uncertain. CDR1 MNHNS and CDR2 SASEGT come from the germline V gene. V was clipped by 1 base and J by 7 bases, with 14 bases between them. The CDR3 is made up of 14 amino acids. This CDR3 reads CASSEVVTDWEQYV. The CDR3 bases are TGTGCCAGCAGTGAAGTGGTAACCGATTGGGAGCAGTACGTC.

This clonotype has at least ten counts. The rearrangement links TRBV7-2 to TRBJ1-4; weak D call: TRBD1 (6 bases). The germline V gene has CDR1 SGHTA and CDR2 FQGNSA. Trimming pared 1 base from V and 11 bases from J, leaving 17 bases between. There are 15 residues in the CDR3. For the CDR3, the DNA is TGTGCCAGCAGCTTAGAGCGGACAGAGATAGGGAAACTGTTTTTT. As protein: CASSLERTEIGKLFF.

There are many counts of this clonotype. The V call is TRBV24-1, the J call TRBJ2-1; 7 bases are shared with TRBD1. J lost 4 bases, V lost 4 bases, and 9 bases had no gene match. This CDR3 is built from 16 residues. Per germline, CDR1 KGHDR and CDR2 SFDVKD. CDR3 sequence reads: CATSETGTGLYNEQFF. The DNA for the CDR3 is TGTGCCACCAGTGAGACAGGGACGGGGCTTTACAATGAGCAGTTCTTC.

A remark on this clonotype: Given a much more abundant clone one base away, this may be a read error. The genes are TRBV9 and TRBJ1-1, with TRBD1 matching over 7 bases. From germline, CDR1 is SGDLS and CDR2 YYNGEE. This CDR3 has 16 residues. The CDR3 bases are TGTGCCTGCAGCGTAGCTGACTGGACAGGATTTTTTGAAGCTTTCTTT. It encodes CACSVADWTGFFEAFF.

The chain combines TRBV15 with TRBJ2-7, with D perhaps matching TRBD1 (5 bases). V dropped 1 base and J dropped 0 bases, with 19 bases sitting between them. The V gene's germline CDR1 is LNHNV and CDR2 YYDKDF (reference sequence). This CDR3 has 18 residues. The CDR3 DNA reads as TGTGCCACCAGCAGAGGATCGCCCGGACACGTAGGCTCCTACGAGCAGTACTTC. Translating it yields CATSRGSPGHVGSYEQYF.

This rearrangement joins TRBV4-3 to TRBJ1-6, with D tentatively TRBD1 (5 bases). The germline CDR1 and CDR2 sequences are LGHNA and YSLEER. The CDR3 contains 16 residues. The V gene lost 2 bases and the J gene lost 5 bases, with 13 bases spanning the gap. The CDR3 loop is CASSQKPGPNNSPLHF. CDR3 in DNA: TGCGCCAGCAGCCAAAAACCGGGACCCAATAATTCACCCCTCCACTTT.

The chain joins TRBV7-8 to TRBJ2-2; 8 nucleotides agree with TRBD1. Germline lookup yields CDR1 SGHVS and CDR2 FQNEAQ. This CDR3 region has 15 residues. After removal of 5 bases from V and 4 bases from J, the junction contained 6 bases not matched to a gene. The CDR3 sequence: CASSQSDRATGELFF. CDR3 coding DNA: TGTGCCAGCAGCCAATCGGACAGGGCCACCGGGGAGCTGTTTTTT.

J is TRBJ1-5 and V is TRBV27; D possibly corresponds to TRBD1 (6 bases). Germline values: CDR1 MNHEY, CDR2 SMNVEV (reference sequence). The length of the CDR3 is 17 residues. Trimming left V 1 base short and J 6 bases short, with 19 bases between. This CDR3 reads CASSLYPSDSRTQPQHF. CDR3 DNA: TGTGCCAGCAGTTTATACCCATCGGACAGTAGAACTCAGCCCCAGCATTTT.

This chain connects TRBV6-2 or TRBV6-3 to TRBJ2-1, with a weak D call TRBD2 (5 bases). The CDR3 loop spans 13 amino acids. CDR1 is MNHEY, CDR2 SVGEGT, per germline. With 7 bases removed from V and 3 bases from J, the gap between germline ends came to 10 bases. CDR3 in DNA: TGTGCCAGCAAGGACTCCTACTACAATGAGCAGTTCTTC. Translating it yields CASKDSYYNEQFF.

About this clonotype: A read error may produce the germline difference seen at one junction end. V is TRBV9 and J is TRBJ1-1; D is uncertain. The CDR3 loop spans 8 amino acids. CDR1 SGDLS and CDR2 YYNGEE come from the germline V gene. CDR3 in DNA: TGTGCCAGCAGCCCCGGTAGATTT. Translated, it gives CASSPGRF.

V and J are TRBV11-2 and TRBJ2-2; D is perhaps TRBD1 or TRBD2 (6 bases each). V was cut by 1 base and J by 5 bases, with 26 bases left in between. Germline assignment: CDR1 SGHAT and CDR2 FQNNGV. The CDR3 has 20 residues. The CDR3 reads CASSLVGGLTHQRGTGELFF. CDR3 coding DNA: TGTGCCAGCAGCTTAGTGGGGGGTCTCACCCACCAAAGGGGGACCGGGGAGCTGTTTTTT.

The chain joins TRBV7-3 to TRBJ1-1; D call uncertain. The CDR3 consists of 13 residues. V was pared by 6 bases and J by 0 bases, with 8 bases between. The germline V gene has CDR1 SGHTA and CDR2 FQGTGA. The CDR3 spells CASSWRMNTEAFF. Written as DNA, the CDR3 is TGTGCCAGCAGTTGGAGGATGAACACTGAAGCTTTCTTT. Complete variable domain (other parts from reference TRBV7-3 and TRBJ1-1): GAGVSQTPSNKVTEKGKYVELRCDPISGHTALYWYRQSLGQGPEFLIYFQGTGAADDSGLPNDRFFAVRPEGSVSTLKIQRTERGDSAVYLCASSWRMNTEAFFGQGTRLTVV.

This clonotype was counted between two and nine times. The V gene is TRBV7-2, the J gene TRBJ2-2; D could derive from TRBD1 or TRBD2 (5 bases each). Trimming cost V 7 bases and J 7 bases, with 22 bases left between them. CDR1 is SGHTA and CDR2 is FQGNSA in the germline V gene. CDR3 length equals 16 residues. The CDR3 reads CASTHPGAPGIGELFF. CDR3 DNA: TGTGCCAGCACCCACCCCGGGGCTCCAGGGATCGGGGAGCTGTTTTTT.

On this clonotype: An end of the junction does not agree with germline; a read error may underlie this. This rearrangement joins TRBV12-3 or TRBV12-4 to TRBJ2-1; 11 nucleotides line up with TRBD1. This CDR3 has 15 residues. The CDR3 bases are TGTGTCAGCAGCTCTAGGGACAGGGGGGACGATGAGCAGTTCTTC. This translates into CVSSSRDRGDDEQFF.

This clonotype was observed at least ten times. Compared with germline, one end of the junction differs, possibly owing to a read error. DNA of the CDR3: TGTGCCTGCAGGGTAAACGGTAACCACACAGGTCTCACGGTATACTATCAGCCCCAGCATTTT. This gives the protein CACRVNGNHTGLTVYYQPQHF. V gene TRBV7-2 combines with J gene TRBJ1-5; D may be TRBD1 (5 bases). The CDR3 contains 21 residues. Looked up from germline, CDR1 is SGHTA and CDR2 is FQGNSA.

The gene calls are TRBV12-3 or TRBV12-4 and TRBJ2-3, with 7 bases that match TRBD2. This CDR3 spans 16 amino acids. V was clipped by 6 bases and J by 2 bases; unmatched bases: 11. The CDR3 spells CASRTLVGGSTDTQYF. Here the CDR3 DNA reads TGTGCCAGCAGAACCCTAGTGGGGGGGTCCACAGATACGCAGTATTTT.

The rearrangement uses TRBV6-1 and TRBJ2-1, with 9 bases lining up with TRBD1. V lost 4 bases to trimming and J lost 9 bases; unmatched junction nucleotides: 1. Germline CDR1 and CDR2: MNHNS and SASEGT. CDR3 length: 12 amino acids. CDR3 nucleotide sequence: TGTGCCAGCAGTGGACAGGGGGTTGAGCAGTTCTTC. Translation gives CASSGQGVEQFF.

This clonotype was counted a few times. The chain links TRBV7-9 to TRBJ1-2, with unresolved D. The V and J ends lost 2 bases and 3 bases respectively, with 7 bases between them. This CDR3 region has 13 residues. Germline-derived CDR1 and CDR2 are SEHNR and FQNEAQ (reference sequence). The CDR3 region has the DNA TGTGCCAGCAGCTTATCGGATTACTATGGCTACACCTTC. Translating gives CASSLSDYYGYTF. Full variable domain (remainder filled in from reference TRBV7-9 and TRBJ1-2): DTGVSQNPRHKITKRGQNVTFRCDPISEHNRLYWYRQTLGQGPEFLTYFQNEAQLEKSRLLSDRFSAERPKGSFSTLEIQRTEQGDSAMYLCASSLSDYYGYTFGSGTRLTVV.

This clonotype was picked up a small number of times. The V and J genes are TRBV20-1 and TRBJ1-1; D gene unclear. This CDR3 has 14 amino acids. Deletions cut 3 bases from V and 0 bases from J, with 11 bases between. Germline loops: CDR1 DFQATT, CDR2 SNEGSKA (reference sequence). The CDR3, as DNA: TGCAGTGCTAGTAGGGTGTACATGAACACTGAAGCTTTCTTT. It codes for CSASRVYMNTEAFF.

CDR3 region: CASSSRQELNTEAFF. The CDR3 nucleotides read TGTGCCAGCAGTTCCCGTCAGGAGCTGAACACTGAAGCTTTCTTT. The chain couples TRBV27 to TRBJ1-1; D unresolved. The CDR3 is 15 amino acids. CDR1 MNHEY and CDR2 SMNVEV come from the germline V gene (reference sequence). Trimming left V 4 bases short and J 0 bases short, with 12 bases between.

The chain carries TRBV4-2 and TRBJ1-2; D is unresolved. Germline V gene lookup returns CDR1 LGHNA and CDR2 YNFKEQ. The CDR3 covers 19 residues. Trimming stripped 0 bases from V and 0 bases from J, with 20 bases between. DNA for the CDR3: TGTGCCAGCAGCCAAGATTGGTCACTCTGGGAAACAGCTAACTATGGCTACACCTTC. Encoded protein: CASSQDWSLWETANYGYTF.

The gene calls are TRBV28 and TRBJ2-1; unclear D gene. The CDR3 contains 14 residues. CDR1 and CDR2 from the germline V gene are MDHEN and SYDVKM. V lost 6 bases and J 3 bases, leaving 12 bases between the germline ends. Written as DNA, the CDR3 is TGTGCCAGCAGGGAGAGAGGCCTCTACAATGAGCAGTTCTTC. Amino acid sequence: CASRERGLYNEQFF.

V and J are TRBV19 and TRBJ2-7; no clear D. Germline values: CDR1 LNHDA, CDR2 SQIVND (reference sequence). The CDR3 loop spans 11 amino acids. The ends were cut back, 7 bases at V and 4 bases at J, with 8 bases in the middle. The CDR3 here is CASNADYEQYV. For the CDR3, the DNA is TGTGCCAGTAACGCGGATTACGAGCAGTACGTC.

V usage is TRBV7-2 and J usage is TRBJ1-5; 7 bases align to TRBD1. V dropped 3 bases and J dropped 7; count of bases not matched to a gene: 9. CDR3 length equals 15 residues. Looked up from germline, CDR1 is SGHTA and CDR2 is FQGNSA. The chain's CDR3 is CASSFTGDYGQPQHF. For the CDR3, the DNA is TGTGCCAGCAGCTTTACAGGGGACTACGGGCAGCCCCAGCATTTT.

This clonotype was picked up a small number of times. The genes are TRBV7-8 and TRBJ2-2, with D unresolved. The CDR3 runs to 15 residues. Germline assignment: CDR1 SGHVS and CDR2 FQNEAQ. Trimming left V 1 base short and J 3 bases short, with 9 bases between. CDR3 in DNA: TGTGCCAGCAGCTTAGGACAAATTTACACCGGGGAGCTGTTTTTT. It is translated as CASSLGQIYTGELFF.